This T cell receptor (beta chain) was obtained from a study of blood T cell repertoires in COVID-19. Study-level background: COVID-19 samples, acute and convalescent, were from the United States, Italy and Spain.

In the original analysis: Counts of nucleated cells, estimated from reference gene primer amplification, were obtained. Assay used: immunoSEQ multiplex PCR; TCRdb lists only in-frame clones, some missing. V and J calls and clone size are copied from that table; D and trimming were computed from the DNA. The sample contains 25,000 to 35,000 clones, 65% to 90% of which appear only once. Germline CDR1 reads MDHEN; CDR2 reads SYDVKM. Trimming removed 3 bases from V and 2 bases from J, with 15 bases in between. This CDR3 region has 16 residues. Sequencing was done on a sample of peripheral blood. The V and J genes are TRBV28 and TRBJ2-3, with a tentative D call TRBD1 (6 bases). The TCR originated in an elderly man with active COVID-19. CDR3 sequence reads: CASSFLGRGFTDTQYF. As DNA, the CDR3 is TGTGCCAGCAGTTTTTTAGGCAGGGGCTTCACAGATACGCAGTATTTT.